The 30 T cell receptor beta chains below all came from one sample that was sequenced in a study of post-analysis software for immune sequencing data. General study results and limits: Patients had higher frequencies than controls of a handful of TRBV segments, including TRBV5-6, TRBV5-1 and TRBV20-1.

Unique-molecular-identifier-tagged TCR beta cDNA libraries were used. MiXCR, applied by TCRdb to the PCR reads, yields one record per CDR3 protein. The sample yields just over 250,000 distinct CDR3 sequences, approximately 34% seen once. Their recognized antigens are unknown. Sequenced sample: blood. These receptors came from a girl aged 10-17 years with multiple sclerosis.

Only a few counts were recorded for this clonotype. A much bigger clone sits one base away, suggesting this may be a read error. The chain recombines TRBV10-3 with TRBJ1-4; unclear D gene. The germline V gene has CDR1 ENHRY and CDR2 SYGVKD. V shed 11 bases and J shed 5 bases, with 18 bases lying between them. There are 14 residues in the CDR3. DNA of the CDR3: TGTGCCTCTTCATCCCGGGTTATGAATGAAAAACTGTTTTTT. Encoded protein: CASSSRVMNEKLFF.

There are many counts of this clonotype. V and J are TRBV5-1 and TRBJ2-6; D perhaps matches TRBD1 (5 bases). The CDR3 has 16 amino acids. Germline values: CDR1 SGHRS, CDR2 YFSETQ. V was clipped by 4 bases and J by 0 bases, with 11 bases between them. The CDR3 loop reads CASSPTGSSGANVLTF. The CDR3 DNA sequence: TGCGCCAGCAGCCCCACAGGAAGCTCTGGGGCCAACGTCCTGACTTTC.

In its sample, this clonotype was seen many times. CDR3 nucleotide sequence: TGTGCCACCAGCAGACCTGCACAGGGGACTGAAGCTTTCTTT. Translated, it gives CATSRPAQGTEAFF. This chain connects TRBV15 to TRBJ1-1; 7 bases map to TRBD1. CDR3 length: 14 residues. Germline V lookup: CDR1 LNHNV, CDR2 YYDKDF (reference sequence). Trimming at V came to 2 bases and at J to 5 bases, leaving 5 bases not matched to a gene.

In its sample, this clonotype was seen many times. The rearrangement joins TRBV12-3 or TRBV12-4 to TRBJ1-1; D ambiguous. This CDR3 is 15 amino acids long. The ends were cut back, 0 bases at V and 5 bases at J, with 13 bases in the middle. CDR3 bases: TGTGCCAGCAGTTTAGCATCCGGGGTCGGTACTGAAGCTTTCTTT. Protein sequence: CASSLASGVGTEAFF.

This clonotype was recorded a few times. This may be a read error: a much more frequent sequence differs by one nucleotide. The J gene is TRBJ2-6, the V gene TRBV7-8; D call uncertain. The CDR3 length is 17 residues. Looked up from germline, CDR1 is SGHVS and CDR2 is FQNEAQ. The CDR3 protein is CASSLDPRVLLANVRTF. The CDR3 DNA reads TGTGCCAGCAGCTTAGATCCCCGGGTTCTTCTGGCCAACGTCCGGACTTTC.

This clonotype was seen ten or more times. CDR3 sequence: CASSYSTVQRGDNEQFF. In DNA form, the CDR3 reads TGTGCCAGCAGTTACTCGACAGTCCAACGGGGGGACAATGAGCAGTTCTTC. The J gene is TRBJ2-1, the V gene TRBV6-6; 7 nucleotides line up with TRBD2. The CDR3 spans 17 residues. The ends lost 0 bases at V and 5 bases at J; junction bases unmatched: 10. CDR1 MNHNY and CDR2 SVGAGI come from the germline V gene (reference sequence).

This clonotype was found many times. CDR3 in DNA: TGCAGCGTTGATAATGCGGCGAACACTGAAGCTTTCTTT. Translation gives CSVDNAANTEAFF. This chain uses TRBV29-1 with TRBJ1-1; D uncertain. Per germline, CDR1 SQVTM and CDR2 ANQGSEA. With 3 bases removed from V and 1 base from J, the gap between germline ends came to 9 bases. The CDR3 has 13 residues.

This clonotype appeared many times. V usage is TRBV2 and J usage is TRBJ2-1; D perhaps matches TRBD2 (6 bases). V lost 6 bases to trimming and J lost 2 bases, with 8 bases between them. The CDR3 extends over 13 amino acids. Germline V gene sequence: CDR1 SNHLY, CDR2 FYNNEI. The CDR3 loop is CASREGTYNEQFF. As DNA, the CDR3 is TGTGCCAGCAGGGAGGGGACCTACAATGAGCAGTTCTTC.

This clonotype was observed at least ten times. J is TRBJ1-2 and V is TRBV7-2, with no clear D. This CDR3 has 12 residues. Looked up from germline, CDR1 is SGHTA and CDR2 is FQGNSA. The ends were cut back, 1 base at V and 5 bases at J, with 5 bases in the middle. The CDR3 DNA reads TGTGCCAGCAGCTTAGTACTTTATGGCTACACCTTC. Its translation is CASSLVLYGYTF.

This clonotype was seen at least ten times. The rearrangement links TRBV9 to TRBJ1-2; D is unclear. This CDR3 spans 14 amino acids. V was shortened by 3 bases and J by 4 bases, with 13 bases between the two germline ends. The germline V gene encodes CDR1 SGDLS and CDR2 YYNGEE. Written as DNA, the CDR3 is TGTGCCAGCAGCGGCCGAGGCCTCATCTATGGCTACACCTTC. It yields the protein CASSGRGLIYGYTF.

To note about this clonotype: This CDR3 is missing its conserved last phenylalanine or tryptophan, likely due to a read error. No DNA is shown, since the ends of the CDR3 on it are uncertain; the CDR3 is the one TCRdb lists. The rearrangement uses TRBV29-1 and TRBJ2-1; the table's D call, TRBD1, has no DNA check behind it. The CDR3 spans 16 residues, counting both ends. The germline gives CDR1 SQVTM, CDR2 ANQGSEA. The CDR3 spells CSANLMTGANGYTFGS.

The chain combines TRBV10-3 with TRBJ2-3, with a weak D call TRBD1 (6 bases). V shed 3 bases and J shed 4 bases, with 11 bases lying between them. This CDR3 has 14 amino acids. Per germline, CDR1 ENHRY and CDR2 SYGVKD. CDR3 DNA: TGTGCCATCAGTGACCAGGGGTCGGCAGATACGCAGTATTTT. The encoded protein is CAISDQGSADTQYF.

This clonotype has a count of ten or more. At one boundary the junction diverges from the germline segment, which might be a read error. The rearrangement uses TRBV6-1 and TRBJ2-6; 8 bases fit TRBD1. The germline V gene encodes CDR1 MNHNS and CDR2 SASEGT. The length of the CDR3 is 18 residues. CDR3 protein: CASRATGTGDSEANVLTF. The CDR3 DNA reads TGTGCCAGCAGAGCAACCGGGACAGGCGACTCTGAGGCCAACGTCCTGACTTTC.

This sequence joins TRBV19 and TRBJ2-3, with TRBD2 identical over 9 bases. Germline lookup yields CDR1 LNHDA and CDR2 SQIVND (reference sequence). The CDR3 is made up of 14 amino acids. With V trimmed by 5 bases and J by 3 bases, 3 bases remained unmatched. The CDR3 is CASSRLAGTDTQYF. CDR3 nucleotides: TGTGCCAGTAGTCGGCTAGCGGGGACAGATACGCAGTATTTT.

As to this clonotype: The CDR3 end shows no conserved phenylalanine or tryptophan, and so a read error is likely. The V and J genes are TRBV6-6 and TRBJ1-5; perhaps TRBD1 as D (5 bases). V gave up 4 bases and J gave up 2 bases, with 18 bases separating them. The CDR3 loop spans 17 amino acids. Germline loops: CDR1 MNHNY, CDR2 SVGAGI (reference sequence). The DNA for the CDR3 is TGTGCCAGCAGTTTCCCCGCGGCAGGGTTGGGCAATCAGCCCCAGCATTTG. This translates into CASSFPAAGLGNQPQHL.

Many counts were recorded for this clonotype. V usage is TRBV29-1 and J usage is TRBJ2-5; TRBD1 might be the D (8 bases). The V gene lost 6 bases and the J gene lost 5 bases, with 16 bases spanning the gap. The length of the CDR3 is 13 residues. From germline, CDR1 is SQVTM and CDR2 ANQGSEA. In DNA, the CDR3 is TGCAGCGTGGGGGGGCGGACAGGGGAGACCCAGTACTTC. Protein sequence: CSVGGRTGETQYF.

The gene calls are TRBV4-3 and TRBJ2-3; TRBD2 agrees at 13 bases. CDR1 is LGHNA, CDR2 YSLEER, per germline. The CDR3 is 17 amino acids. Trimming took 0 bases from V and 4 from J; bases not matched to a gene: 4. The CDR3 sequence is CASSQEGLAGRSDTQYF. Here the CDR3 DNA reads TGCGCCAGCAGCCAAGAGGGACTAGCGGGGAGATCAGATACGCAGTATTTT.

This clonotype was observed a handful of times. DNA for the CDR3: TGTGCCAGCAGCGTAGCCGGGACAGGGGGCAATGAGCAGTTCTTC. Protein product: CASSVAGTGGNEQFF. This sequence joins TRBV9 and TRBJ2-1; 11 bases map to TRBD1. V lost 0 bases and J lost 6; bases outside the gene matches: 2. The CDR3 totals 15 residues. Per germline, CDR1 SGDLS and CDR2 YYNGEE.

This clonotype showed up just a few times. This chain links TRBV6-1 with TRBJ2-1, with TRBD1 identical over 7 bases. With V trimmed by 6 bases and J by 7 bases, 9 bases remained unmatched. CDR1 is MNHNS and CDR2 is SASEGT in the germline V gene. The CDR3 has 14 residues. CDR3: CASSAITGVNEQFF. CDR3 sequence (DNA): TGTGCCAGCAGCGCTATTACAGGGGTGAATGAGCAGTTCTTC.

Only a few counts were recorded for this clonotype. The chain recombines TRBV20-1 with TRBJ2-4, with 8 bases aligning to TRBD2. The DNA end lines up better with TRBJ2-7; the J call may be wrong. The CDR3 is made up of 15 amino acids. Germline values: CDR1 DFQATT, CDR2 SNEGSKA (reference sequence). The chain's CDR3 is CSARAPLAGLYEQYF. CDR3 in DNA: TGCAGTGCTAGAGCCCCGCTAGCGGGCTTGTACGAGCAGTACTTC.

On this clonotype itself: This may be a read error: a much more frequent sequence differs by one nucleotide. The V gene is TRBV28, the J gene TRBJ2-3; the match to TRBD2 covers 7 bases. This CDR3 is 13 amino acids long. Germline values: CDR1 MDHEN, CDR2 SYDVKM. The CDR3 nucleotides read TGTGCCAGCAGTGGGACTAACACAGATACGCGGTATTTT. This codes for CASSGTNTDTRYF.

Concerning this clonotype itself: This may be a read error: a much more frequent sequence differs by one nucleotide. The chain carries TRBV20-1 and TRBJ2-1; 8 nucleotides match TRBD1. Matching the DNA end better, TRBJ2-7 makes the J call doubtful. CDR3 length equals 16 residues. Germline V gives CDR1 DFQATT, CDR2 SNEGSKA (reference sequence). This chain's CDR3 is CNARERGQGASYEQYF. DNA for the CDR3: TGCAATGCTAGAGAGCGCGGACAGGGAGCCTCCTACGAGCAGTACTTC.

This clonotype was seen repeatedly, ten times or more. This chain uses TRBV5-1 with TRBJ2-1, with 11 bases fitting TRBD2. V shed 0 bases and J 8 bases; nucleotides not matched to a gene: 4. This CDR3 is 15 amino acids long. The germline CDR1 and CDR2 sequences are SGHRS and YFSETQ. CDR3 DNA: TGCGCCAGCAGCTTGGAGACTAGCGGGATTTATGAGCAGTTCTTC. It specifies CASSLETSGIYEQFF.

This clonotype has ten or more counts. The rearrangement uses TRBV5-1 and TRBJ2-1; 8 nucleotides line up with TRBD2. The CDR3 runs 16 residues. Germline V gene data show CDR1 as SGHRS and CDR2 as YFSETQ. The ends lost 3 bases at V and 6 bases at J; junction bases unmatched: 11. The CDR3 spells CASSSFPGLEANEQFF. CDR3 nucleotides: TGCGCCAGCAGCTCCTTTCCGGGACTAGAGGCCAATGAGCAGTTCTTC. Drawing the rest from reference TRBV5-1 and TRBJ2-1, the complete variable domain is KAGVTQTPRYLIKTRGQQVTLSCSPISGHRSVSWYQQTPGQGLQFLFEYFSETQRNKGNFPGRFSGRQFSNSRSEMNVSTLELGDSALYLCASSSFPGLEANEQFFGPGTRLTVL.

The CDR3 region is CASSLKGQGGHGYTF. The CDR3 DNA reads TGTGCCAGCAGCTTAAAGGGACAGGGGGGTCATGGCTACACCTTC. The chain carries TRBV7-2 and TRBJ1-2; 11 bases agree with TRBD1. Germline CDR1 is SGHTA and CDR2 is FQGNSA. V was pared by 2 bases and J by 6 bases, with 5 bases of the junction left unmatched. The CDR3 totals 15 residues.

The chain employs TRBV6-5 and TRBJ2-2, with TRBD1 matching 9 bases. Germline trimming cut 8 bases from V and 4 bases from J; bases unmatched to any gene: 11. CDR3 size: 16 residues. CDR1 is MNHEY, CDR2 SVGAGI, per germline. The CDR3 sequence is CASGGDREPGTGELFF. The CDR3 DNA follows: TGTGCCAGCGGTGGGGACAGGGAGCCGGGCACCGGGGAGCTGTTTTTT.

The J gene is TRBJ2-5, the V gene TRBV7-3; D not resolved. Trimming removed 2 bases from V and 1 base from J, with 11 bases in between. Germline-derived CDR1 and CDR2 are SGHTA and FQGTGA. The CDR3 sequence is 15 residues long. This CDR3 reads CASSLGVQPQETQYF. The CDR3 coding sequence is TGTGCCAGCAGCTTAGGGGTACAACCCCAAGAGACCCAGTACTTC. Drawing the rest from reference TRBV7-3 and TRBJ2-5, the complete variable domain is GAGVSQTPSNKVTEKGKYVELRCDPISGHTALYWYRQSLGQGPEFLIYFQGTGAADDSGLPNDRFFAVRPEGSVSTLKIQRTERGDSAVYLCASSLGVQPQETQYFGPGTRLLVL.

The chain carries TRBV6-5 and TRBJ2-2; D remains ambiguous. The length of the CDR3 is 14 residues. The germline CDR1 and CDR2 sequences are MNHEY and SVGAGI. V was cut by 4 bases and J by 7 bases, with 13 bases left in between. The DNA for the CDR3 is TGTGCCAGCAGTTCGGTTACCGCGATCGGGGAGCTGTTTTTT. It translates to CASSSVTAIGELFF.

A word on this clonotype: With a much larger clone just one base away, this may be a read error. The J gene is TRBJ1-5, the V gene TRBV2; D is unclear. The CDR3 covers 15 residues. The germline CDR1 and CDR2 sequences are SNHLY and FYNNEI. CDR3 protein: CVSSEDTNSNQPQHF. In nucleotides, the CDR3 is TGTGTCAGCAGTGAAGACACTAATAGCAATCAGCCCCAGCATTTT.

This clonotype has just a few counts. The V gene is TRBV27, the J gene TRBJ1-1; D remains unclear. Germline CDR1 is MNHEY and CDR2 is SMNVEV (reference sequence). The V end was cut by 7 bases, the J end by 2 bases, with 14 bases between. This CDR3 spans 14 amino acids. Written as DNA, the CDR3 is TGTGCCAGCACTATGACGGACCATAACACTGAAGCTTTCTTT. Translation gives CASTMTDHNTEAFF.